This T cell receptor (beta chain) was obtained from a study of shared clonotypes between healthy human individuals. General study points: Although depth was large, rarefaction showed that sequencing of the sorted subsets was incomplete. The donor pool, a small one, limited the genetic and exposure-history diversity represented.

V shed 3 bases and J shed 1 base, with 9 bases lying between them. The germline gives CDR1 LNHDA, CDR2 SQIVND (reference sequence). The CDR3 is 14 amino acids. Naive CD8 cells comprised CD45RO-negative, CCR7-positively selected cells, excluding terminally differentiated effector memory CD45RA+ cells. All the donors were Caucasian adults who lived in Nashville, Tennessee. With respect to this clone: Antigen unknown.

Sequencing used immunoSEQ multiplex PCR; TCRdb keeps in-frame clones, though not all of them. Among about 550,000 clones listed, over 95% were seen once. Sequencing input: naive CD8+ T cells sorted from blood. This sequence originates from a young woman in good health. This chain joins TRBV19 and TRBJ1-1, with a possible D match to TRBD1 (5 bases). CDR3 DNA sequence: TGTGCCAGTAGTATGGGGCAGGGGAACACTGAAGCTTTCTTT. Protein product: CASSMGQGNTEAFF.